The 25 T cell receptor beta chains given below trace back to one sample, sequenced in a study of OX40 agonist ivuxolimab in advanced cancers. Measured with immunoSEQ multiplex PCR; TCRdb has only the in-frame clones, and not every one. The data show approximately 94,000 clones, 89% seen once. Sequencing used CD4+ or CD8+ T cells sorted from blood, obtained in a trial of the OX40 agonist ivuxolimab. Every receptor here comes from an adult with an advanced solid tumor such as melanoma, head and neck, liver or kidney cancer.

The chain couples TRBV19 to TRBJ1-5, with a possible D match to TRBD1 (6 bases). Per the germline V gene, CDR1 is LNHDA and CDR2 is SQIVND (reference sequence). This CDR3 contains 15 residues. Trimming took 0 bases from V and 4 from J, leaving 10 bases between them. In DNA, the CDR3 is TGTGCCAGTAGTATAGATCGGGGGCAGAATCAGCCCCAGCATTTT. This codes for CASSIDRGQNQPQHF.

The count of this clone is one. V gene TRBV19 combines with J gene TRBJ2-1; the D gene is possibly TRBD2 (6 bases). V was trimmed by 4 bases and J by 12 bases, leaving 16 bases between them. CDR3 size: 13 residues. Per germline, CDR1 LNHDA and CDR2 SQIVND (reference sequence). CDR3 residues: CASSTTSSARQFF. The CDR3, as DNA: TGTGCCAGTAGTACGACTAGTAGTGCGAGGCAGTTCTTC.

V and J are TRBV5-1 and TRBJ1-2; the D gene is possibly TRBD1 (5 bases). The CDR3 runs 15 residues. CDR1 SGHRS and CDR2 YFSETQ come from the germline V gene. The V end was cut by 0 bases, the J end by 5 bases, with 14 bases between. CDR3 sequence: CASSLDADIGYGYTF. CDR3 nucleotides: TGCGCCAGCAGCTTGGACGCGGACATAGGATATGGCTACACCTTC.

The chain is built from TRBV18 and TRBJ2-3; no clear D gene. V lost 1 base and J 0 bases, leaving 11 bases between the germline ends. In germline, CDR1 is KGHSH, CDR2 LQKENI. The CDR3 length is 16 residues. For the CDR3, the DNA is TGTGCCAGCTCACCACTTGCCGGCTCTAGCACAGATACGCAGTATTTT. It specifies CASSPLAGSSTDTQYF.

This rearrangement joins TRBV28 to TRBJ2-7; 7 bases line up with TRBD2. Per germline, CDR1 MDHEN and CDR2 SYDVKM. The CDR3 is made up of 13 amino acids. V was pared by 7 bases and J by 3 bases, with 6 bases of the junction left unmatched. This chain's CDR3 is CASIIPGGYEQYF. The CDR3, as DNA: TGTGCCAGCATTATCCCGGGAGGCTACGAGCAGTACTTC.

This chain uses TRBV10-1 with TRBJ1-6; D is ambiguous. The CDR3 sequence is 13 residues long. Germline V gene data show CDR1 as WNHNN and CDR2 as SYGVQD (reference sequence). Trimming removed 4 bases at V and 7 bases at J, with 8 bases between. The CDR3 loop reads CASSGDLNSPLHF. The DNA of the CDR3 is TGCGCCAGCAGTGGGGATCTGAATTCACCCCTCCACTTT.

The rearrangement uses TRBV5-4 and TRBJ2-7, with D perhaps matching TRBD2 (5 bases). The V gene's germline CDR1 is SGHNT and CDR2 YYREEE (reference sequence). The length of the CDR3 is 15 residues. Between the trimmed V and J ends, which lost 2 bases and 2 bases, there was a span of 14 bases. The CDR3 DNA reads TGTGCCAGCAGCTTTAGAGGGAGCGGCACCTACGAGCAGTACTTC. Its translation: CASSFRGSGTYEQYF.

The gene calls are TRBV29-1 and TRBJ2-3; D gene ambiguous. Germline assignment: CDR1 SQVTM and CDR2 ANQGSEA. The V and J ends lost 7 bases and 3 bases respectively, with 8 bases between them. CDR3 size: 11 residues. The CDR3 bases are TGCAGCGGTGGCCAGACAGATACGCAGTATTTT. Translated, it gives CSGGQTDTQYF.

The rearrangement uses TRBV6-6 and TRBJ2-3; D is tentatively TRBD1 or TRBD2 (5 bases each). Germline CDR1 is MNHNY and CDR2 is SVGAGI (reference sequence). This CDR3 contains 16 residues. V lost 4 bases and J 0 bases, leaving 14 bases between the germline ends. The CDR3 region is CASSLIRDQSTDTQYF. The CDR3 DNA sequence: TGTGCCAGCAGTTTAATCCGGGACCAGAGCACAGATACGCAGTATTTT.

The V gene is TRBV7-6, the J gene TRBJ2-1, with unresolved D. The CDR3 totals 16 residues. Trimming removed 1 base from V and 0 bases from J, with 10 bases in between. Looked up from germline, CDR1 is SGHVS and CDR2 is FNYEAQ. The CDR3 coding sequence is TGTGCCAGCAGCTTAGTAAGTCCACGCTCCTACAATGAGCAGTTCTTC. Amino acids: CASSLVSPRSYNEQFF.

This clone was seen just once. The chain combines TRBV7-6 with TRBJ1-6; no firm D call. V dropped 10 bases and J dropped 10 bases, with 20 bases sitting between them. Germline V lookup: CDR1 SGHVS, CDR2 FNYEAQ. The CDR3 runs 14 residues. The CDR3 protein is CATAPDHRRSPLHF. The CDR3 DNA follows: TGTGCCACCGCCCCGGACCATCGGAGATCACCCCTCCACTTT.

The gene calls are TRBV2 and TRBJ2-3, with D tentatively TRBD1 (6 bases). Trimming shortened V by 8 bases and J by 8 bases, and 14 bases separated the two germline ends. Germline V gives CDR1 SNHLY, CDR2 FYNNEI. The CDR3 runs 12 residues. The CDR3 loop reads CASLPLGATQYF. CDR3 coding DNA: TGTGCCAGCCTTCCCCTGGGGGCTACGCAGTATTTT.

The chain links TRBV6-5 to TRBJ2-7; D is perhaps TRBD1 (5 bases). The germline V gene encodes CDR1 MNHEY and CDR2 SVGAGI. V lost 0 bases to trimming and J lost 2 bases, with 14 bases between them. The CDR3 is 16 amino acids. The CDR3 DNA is TGTGCCAGCAGTTACTCGATCAGGGATCGAGCCTACGAGCAGTACTTC. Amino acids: CASSYSIRDRAYEQYF.

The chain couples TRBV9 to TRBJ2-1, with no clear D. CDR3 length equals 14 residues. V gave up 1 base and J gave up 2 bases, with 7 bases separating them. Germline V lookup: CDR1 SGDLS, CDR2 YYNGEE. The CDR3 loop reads CASSVRVAYNEQFF. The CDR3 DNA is TGTGCCAGCAGCGTACGGGTGGCCTACAATGAGCAGTTCTTC.

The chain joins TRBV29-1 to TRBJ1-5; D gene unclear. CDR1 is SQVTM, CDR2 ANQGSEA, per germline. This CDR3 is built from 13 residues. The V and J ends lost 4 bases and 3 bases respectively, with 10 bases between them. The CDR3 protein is CSVVLQPNQPQHF. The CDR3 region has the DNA TGCAGCGTTGTATTACAACCCAATCAGCCCCAGCATTTT.

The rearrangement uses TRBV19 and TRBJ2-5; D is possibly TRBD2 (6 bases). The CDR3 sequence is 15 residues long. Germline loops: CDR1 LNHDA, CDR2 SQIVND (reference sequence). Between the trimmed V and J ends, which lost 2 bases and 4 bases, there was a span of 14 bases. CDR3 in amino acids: CASSIMAGKAETQYF. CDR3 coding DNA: TGTGCCAGTAGTATAATGGCGGGGAAGGCAGAGACCCAGTACTTC.

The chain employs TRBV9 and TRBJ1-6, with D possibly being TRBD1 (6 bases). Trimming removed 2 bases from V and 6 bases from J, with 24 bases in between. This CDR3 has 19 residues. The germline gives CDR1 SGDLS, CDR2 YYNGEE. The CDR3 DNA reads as TGTGCCAGCAGCGTTCTAGGGGGACCCGTTACCCCGGGTAATTCACCCCTCCACTTT. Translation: CASSVLGGPVTPGNSPLHF.

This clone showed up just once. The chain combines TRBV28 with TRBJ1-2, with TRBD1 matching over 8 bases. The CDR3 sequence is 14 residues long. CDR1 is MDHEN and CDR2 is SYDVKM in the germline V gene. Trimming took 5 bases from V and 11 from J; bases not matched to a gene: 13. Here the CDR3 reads CASSTGTGQLRYTF. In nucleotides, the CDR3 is TGTGCCAGCAGTACCGGGACAGGCCAGCTGAGATACACCTTC.

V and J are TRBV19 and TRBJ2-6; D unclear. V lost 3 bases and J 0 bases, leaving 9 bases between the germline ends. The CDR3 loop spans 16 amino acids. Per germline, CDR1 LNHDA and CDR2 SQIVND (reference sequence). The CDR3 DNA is TGTGCCAGTAGTATGCGACGTCGCTCTGGGGCCAACGTCCTGACTTTC. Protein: CASSMRRRSGANVLTF. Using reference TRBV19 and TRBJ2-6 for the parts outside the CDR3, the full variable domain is DGGITQSPKYLFRKEGQNVTLSCEQNLNHDAMYWYRQDPGQGLRLIYYSQIVNDFQKGDIAEGYSVSREKKESFPLTVTSAQKNPTAFYLCASSMRRRSGANVLTFGAGSRLTVL.

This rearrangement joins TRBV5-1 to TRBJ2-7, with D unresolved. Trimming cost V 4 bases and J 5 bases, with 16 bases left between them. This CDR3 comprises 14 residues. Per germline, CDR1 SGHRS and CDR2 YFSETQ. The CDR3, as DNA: TGCGCCAGCAGCCAAACATCCCGGGTTAACGAGCAGTACTTC. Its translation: CASSQTSRVNEQYF.

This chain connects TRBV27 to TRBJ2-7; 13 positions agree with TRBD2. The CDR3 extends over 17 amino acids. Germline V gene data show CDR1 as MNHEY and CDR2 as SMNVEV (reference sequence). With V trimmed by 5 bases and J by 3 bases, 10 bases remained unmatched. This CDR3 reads CASSPPGLAGQHYEQYF. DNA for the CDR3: TGTGCCAGCAGTCCCCCGGGACTAGCGGGGCAACACTACGAGCAGTACTTC.

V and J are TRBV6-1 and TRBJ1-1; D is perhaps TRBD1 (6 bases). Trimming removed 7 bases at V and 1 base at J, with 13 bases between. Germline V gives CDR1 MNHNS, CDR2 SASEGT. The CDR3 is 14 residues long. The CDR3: CASTRTVGNTEAFF. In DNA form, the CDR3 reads TGTGCCAGCACCAGGACAGTCGGGAACACTGAAGCTTTCTTT.

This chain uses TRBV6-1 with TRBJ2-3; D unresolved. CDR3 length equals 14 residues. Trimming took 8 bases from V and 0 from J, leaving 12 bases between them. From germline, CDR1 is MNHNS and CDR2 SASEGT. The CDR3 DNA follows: TGTGCCAGCTCCGTTTCCCCTAGCACAGATACGCAGTATTTT. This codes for CASSVSPSTDTQYF.

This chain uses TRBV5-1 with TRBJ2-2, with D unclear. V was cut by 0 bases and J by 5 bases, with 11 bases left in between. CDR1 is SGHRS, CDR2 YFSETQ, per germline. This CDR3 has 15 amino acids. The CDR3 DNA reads TGCGCCAGCAGCTTGGAATTCGTGGGGACCGGGGAGCTGTTTTTT. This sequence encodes CASSLEFVGTGELFF.

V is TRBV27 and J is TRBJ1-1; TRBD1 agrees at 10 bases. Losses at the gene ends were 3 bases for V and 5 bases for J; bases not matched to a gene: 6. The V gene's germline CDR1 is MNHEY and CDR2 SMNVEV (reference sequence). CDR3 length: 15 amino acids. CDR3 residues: CASSFFGTGVTEAFF. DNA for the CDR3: TGTGCCAGCAGTTTCTTTGGGACAGGGGTGACTGAAGCTTTCTTT.